Listed below are T cell receptor beta chains from one sample, sequenced in a study of PD-L1 blockade in urothelial cancer. TCRdb's table, derived via immunoSEQ multiplex PCR, lists solely in-frame clones and lacks some. There are 50,000 or so clones in the sample; around 80% occur only once, and over 3% lies in the top ten. Sequencing was performed on PBMCs, taken around atezolizumab (anti-PD-L1) treatment. The receptor set was obtained from a man between 65 and 79 years old with urothelial cancer. Each CDR3 is given with its conserved first and last residue. The order of the fields is D gene, clone size, J gene, V gene, CDR3 DNA, CDR3 protein. A D gene is named only where the DNA matches it firmly. Clone size, where shown, is once, few, many, or a class for clones that have expanded.

d_gene: NA
abundance: NA
j_gene: TRBJ1-4
v_gene: TRBV5-1
CDR3nt: TGCGCCAGCAGCCCCACCCAGGGCGGGGGGGAACTGTTTTTT
CDR3aa: CASSPTQGGGELFF

d_gene: NA
abundance: few
j_gene: TRBJ2-1
v_gene: TRBV7-9
CDR3nt: TGTGCCAGCAGCTCAGGGGCGGGTGAGCAGTTCTTC
CDR3aa: CASSSGAGEQFF

d_gene: NA
abundance: NA
j_gene: TRBJ1-4
v_gene: TRBV6-1
CDR3nt: TGTGCCAGCAGTGAGGGCCTCAACGACAATGAAAAACTGTTTTTT
CDR3aa: CASSEGLNDNEKLFF

d_gene: NA
abundance: NA
j_gene: TRBJ2-5
v_gene: TRBV21-1
CDR3nt: TGTGCCAGCCCCATTATCAGGGTGTGGGAGACCCAGTACTTC
CDR3aa: CASPIIRVWETQYF

d_gene: TRBD2
abundance: NA
j_gene: TRBJ2-1
v_gene: TRBV2
CDR3nt: TGTGCCAGCAGTGAAGTAAAACTAGCGGGAGAGGGTGAGCAGTTCTTC
CDR3aa: CASSEVKLAGEGEQFF

d_gene: TRBD2
abundance: NA
j_gene: TRBJ2-7
v_gene: TRBV28
CDR3nt: TGTGCCAGCAGTTTATGGGGGAGGGCCTCCTACGAGCAGTACTTC
CDR3aa: CASSLWGRASYEQYF

d_gene: NA
abundance: NA
j_gene: TRBJ2-3
v_gene: TRBV4-3
CDR3nt: TGCGCCAGCAGCCAAGAACTTCGCACAGATACGCAGTATTTT
CDR3aa: CASSQELRTDTQYF

d_gene: NA
abundance: NA
j_gene: TRBJ2-7
v_gene: TRBV27
CDR3nt: TGTGCCAGCAGTTTATCGTATGGAGGGGAGCTCGAGCAGTACTTC
CDR3aa: CASSLSYGGELEQYF

d_gene: NA
abundance: NA
j_gene: TRBJ2-3
v_gene: TRBV9
CDR3nt: TGTGCCAGCAGCGTAACCGGGTTCACAGATACGCAGTATTTT
CDR3aa: CASSVTGFTDTQYF

d_gene: TRBD1
abundance: NA
j_gene: TRBJ2-7
v_gene: TRBV14
CDR3nt: TGTGCCAGCAGCCAAGGTGTGACAGGGGCCTCCTACGAGCAGTACTTC
CDR3aa: CASSQGVTGASYEQYF

d_gene: TRBD1
abundance: NA
j_gene: TRBJ2-7
v_gene: TRBV5-1
CDR3nt: TGCGCCAGCAGCTTTGACAGGGGCAACTACGAGCAGTACTTC
CDR3aa: CASSFDRGNYEQYF

d_gene: TRBD1
abundance: NA
j_gene: TRBJ1-2
v_gene: TRBV6-1
CDR3nt: TGTGCCAGCAGTGCAGGACAGGACCGTGGCTACACCTTC
CDR3aa: CASSAGQDRGYTF